This T cell receptor beta chain originates from a study of blood T cell repertoires in COVID-19. In the case of this clone: An end of the junction differs from the germline gene, which may be a read error.

In the original analysis: Estimates of nucleated cell counts were drawn from the amplification of reference gene primers. Method: immunoSEQ multiplex PCR; TCRdb's copy keeps in-frame clones and lacks some. From that table come the V and J calls and clone size; the DNA was used to work out D and trimming. The table includes tens of thousands of clones, around 86% detected once. Germline assignment: CDR1 SNHLY and CDR2 FYNNEI. The CDR3 runs 13 residues. The origin of this receptor is a man aged 60-69 years with active COVID-19. The chain uses TRBV2 and TRBJ1-1; D gene uncertain. The material sequenced was peripheral blood. The CDR3 is CANSVSGNTEAFF. In nucleotides, the CDR3 is TGTGCCAACAGTGTATCCGGGAACACTGAAGCTTTCTTT.